These 30 T cell receptor beta chains came from one sample sequenced in a study of shared clonotypes between healthy human individuals. In the naive CD8 group, cells lacked CD45RO and were positively selected for CCR7, so terminally differentiated effector memory CD45RA+ cells were left out. TCRdb's table, derived via immunoSEQ multiplex PCR, lists solely in-frame clones and lacks some. This table holds 600,000 or so clones, about 98% found once. Sequencing was carried out using naive CD8+ T cells sorted from blood. These receptors all stem from a man in his thirties or forties in good health.

The V and J genes are TRBV5-1 and TRBJ2-3; D is undetermined. V was clipped by 0 bases and J by 3 bases, with 20 bases between them. This CDR3 spans 18 amino acids. Germline lookup yields CDR1 SGHRS and CDR2 YFSETQ. The CDR3 is CASSLALWTAPDTDTQYF. CDR3 nucleotide sequence: TGCGCCAGCAGCTTGGCCCTCTGGACGGCCCCAGATACAGATACGCAGTATTTT.

CDR3 residues: CASNDGTKSEAFF. In DNA form, the CDR3 reads TGTGCCAGCAACGATGGGACAAAAAGTGAAGCTTTCTTT. This chain joins TRBV5-5 and TRBJ1-1, with D possibly being TRBD1 (6 bases). The ends were cut back, 6 bases at V and 7 bases at J, with 16 bases in the middle. Germline lookup yields CDR1 SGHKS and CDR2 YYEKEE (reference sequence). This CDR3 has 13 amino acids.

The gene calls are TRBV18 and TRBJ2-3; D might be TRBD2 (6 bases). The CDR3 contains 17 residues. The V gene lost 2 bases and the J gene lost 0 bases, with 15 bases spanning the gap. Germline V gene lookup returns CDR1 KGHSH and CDR2 LQKENI. CDR3 bases: TGTGCCAGCTCACCATTTTCGGCCAGCGGGAGCACAGATACGCAGTATTTT. Its translation is CASSPFSASGSTDTQYF.

This chain connects TRBV7-9 to TRBJ1-4; tentatively, D is TRBD1 (5 bases). The V gene lost 2 bases and the J gene lost 3 bases, with 13 bases spanning the gap. In germline, CDR1 is SEHNR, CDR2 FQNEAQ (reference sequence). This CDR3 region has 16 residues. CDR3 loop: CASSLLGEAPNEKLFF. The DNA of the CDR3 is TGTGCCAGCAGCTTACTAGGGGAGGCCCCTAATGAAAAACTGTTTTTT.

The sample holds a few counts of this clone. The genes are TRBV5-1 and TRBJ2-3; weak D call: TRBD2 (5 bases). V gave up 7 bases and J gave up 4 bases, with 16 bases separating them. Germline CDR1 is SGHRS and CDR2 is YFSETQ. CDR3 size: 14 residues. The CDR3 region has the DNA TGCGCCAGCCGCCAGGTGGGAGCCGCAGATACGCAGTATTTT. The encoded protein is CASRQVGAADTQYF.

CDR3 region: CASSNRDRGDTEAFF. The CDR3 nucleotides read TGTGCCAGCAGCAACCGGGACAGGGGTGACACTGAAGCTTTCTTT. The chain has TRBV21-1 and TRBJ1-1; TRBD1 is the table's D call, not checked against the DNA. TRBV21-1 is labeled a pseudogene. The CDR3 has 15 amino acids.

The chain is built from TRBV4-1 and TRBJ2-3; 10 bases are a match to TRBD2. Germline values: CDR1 MGHRA, CDR2 YSYEKL. With 5 bases clipped from V and 2 bases from J, the junction kept 7 bases outside the gene matches. This CDR3 has 16 residues. DNA of the CDR3: TGCGCCAGCAGCACCTACCTAGCGGGAGTCACAGATACGCAGTATTTT. Amino acids: CASSTYLAGVTDTQYF.

The CDR3 region has the DNA TGTGCCAGCAGCCCGGGACAGGGGTTAATTCATGAGCAGTTCTTC. Translating gives CASSPGQGLIHEQFF. This chain connects TRBV7-6 to TRBJ2-1; the match to TRBD1 covers 10 bases. Germline lookup yields CDR1 SGHVS and CDR2 FNYEAQ. V gave up 5 bases and J gave up 8 bases; unmatched junction bases: 9. This CDR3 has 15 amino acids.

This sequence joins TRBV28 and TRBJ2-1, with 9 nucleotides matching TRBD2. The CDR3 runs to 15 residues. V shed 6 bases and J 4 bases; nucleotides not matched to a gene: 7. Germline V gives CDR1 MDHEN, CDR2 SYDVKM. The CDR3, as DNA: TGTGCCAGCAGCTTAGCGGGAGTGGTGTACAATGAGCAGTTCTTC. Protein product: CASSLAGVVYNEQFF.

The CDR3 here is CASSLEPPGGRGEQFF. The CDR3 DNA is TGTGCCAGCAGCTTAGAGCCCCCGGGGGGGCGCGGTGAGCAGTTCTTC. V is TRBV7-6 and J is TRBJ2-1; 8 bases line up with TRBD2. From germline, CDR1 is SGHVS and CDR2 FNYEAQ. Trimming at V came to 1 base and at J to 9 bases, leaving 11 bases not matched to a gene. The CDR3 has 16 residues.

The CDR3 DNA reads as TGCGCCAGCAGCTTGGGCTCATCAACCTACGAGCAGTACTTC. It yields the protein CASSLGSSTYEQYF. The chain recombines TRBV5-1 with TRBJ2-7, with D unclear. The CDR3 extends over 14 amino acids. Germline assignment: CDR1 SGHRS and CDR2 YFSETQ. Trimming took off 0 bases at V and 2 bases at J, with 9 bases between the two ends.

The J gene is TRBJ2-1, the V gene TRBV18; TRBD1 matches 8 bases. The length of the CDR3 is 17 residues. In germline, CDR1 is KGHSH, CDR2 LQKENI. The V and J ends lost 2 bases and 2 bases, in that order; junction bases with no gene match: 8. The CDR3 DNA is TGTGCCAGCTCACCAGGACAGGGAGGAACAACCTACAATGAGCAGTTCTTC. Protein: CASSPGQGGTTYNEQFF. The complete variable domain, with remaining parts taken from reference TRBV18 and TRBJ2-1, reads NAGVMQNPRHLVRRRGQEARLRCSPMKGHSHVYWYRQLPEEGLKFMVYLQKENIIDESGMPKERFSAEFPKEGPSILRIQQVVRGDSAAYFCASSPGQGGTTYNEQFFGPGTRLTVL.

This clone was seen a handful of times. Other nucleotide sequences in the sample specify the same CDR3. The chain uses TRBV27 and TRBJ2-7; 13 bases line up with TRBD2. The CDR3 length is 15 residues. J was trimmed by 3 bases and V by 4 bases; bases with no gene match: 3. In germline, CDR1 is MNHEY, CDR2 SMNVEV (reference sequence). CDR3 bases: TGTGCCAGCAGTTCTGGGACTAGCGGGGTCTACGAGCAGTACTTC. Translation gives CASSSGTSGVYEQYF.

This rearrangement joins TRBV7-9 to TRBJ1-2; maybe TRBD1 (5 bases). Germline assignment: CDR1 SEHNR and CDR2 FQNEAQ (reference sequence). CDR3 length: 15 residues. The V and J ends lost 5 bases and 4 bases respectively, with 17 bases between them. CDR3 nucleotide sequence: TGTGCCAGCAGCCCCGGGACGGCCAAATTCTATGGCTACACCTTC. Translation gives CASSPGTAKFYGYTF.

The V and J genes are TRBV5-6 and TRBJ2-1; no reliable D call. The V gene's germline CDR1 is SGHDT and CDR2 YYEEEE. There are 13 residues in the CDR3. V dropped 0 bases and J dropped 9 bases, with 10 bases sitting between them. The CDR3 DNA is TGTGCCAGCAGCTTGGGGTCCTACCGTGAGCAGTTCTTC. Translation gives CASSLGSYREQFF.

The chain joins TRBV7-9 to TRBJ1-5; 10 nucleotides agree with TRBD1. This CDR3 spans 14 amino acids. The V gene end was trimmed by 6 bases and the J gene end by 4 bases; junction bases not matched to a gene: 3. CDR1 and CDR2 from the germline V gene are SEHNR and FQNEAQ (reference sequence). CDR3 DNA sequence: TGTGCCAGCAGTGACAGGGGGCAAAATCAGCCCCAGCATTTT. Protein sequence: CASSDRGQNQPQHF.

V usage is TRBV9 and J usage is TRBJ2-2, with D perhaps TRBD1 (5 bases). CDR3 length equals 16 residues. V dropped 0 bases and J dropped 6 bases, with 15 bases sitting between them. Germline V CDR1 and CDR2: SGDLS, YYNGEE. CDR3 in amino acids: CASSVAAGYLSGELFF. The CDR3 DNA reads as TGTGCCAGCAGCGTAGCGGCAGGGTATTTATCCGGGGAGCTGTTTTTT.

The genes are TRBV5-5 and TRBJ2-7; 10 bases fit TRBD1. Germline loops: CDR1 SGHKS, CDR2 YYEKEE (reference sequence). There are 18 residues in the CDR3. Trimming at V came to 4 bases and at J to 0 bases, leaving 13 bases not matched to a gene. CDR3 in DNA: TGTGCCAGCAGCCGTACCGAGAATGACAGGGGGCACTCCTACGAGCAGTACTTC. Its translation is CASSRTENDRGHSYEQYF. The variable domain in full, with the rest retrieved from reference TRBV5-5 and TRBJ2-7, is DAGVTQSPTHLIKTRGQQVTLRCSPISGHKSVSWYQQVLGQGPQFIFQYYEKEERGRGNFPDRFSARQFPNYSSELNVNALLLGDSALYLCASSRTENDRGHSYEQYFGPGTRLTVT.

The rearrangement uses TRBV29-1 and TRBJ2-3, with D possibly TRBD1 on 6 matching bases. V was shortened by 5 bases and J by 2 bases, with 20 bases between the two germline ends. Germline V CDR1 and CDR2: SQVTM, ANQGSEA. The CDR3 length is 16 residues. This CDR3 is CSVMQGSSPYTDTQYF. CDR3 nucleotides: TGCAGCGTTATGCAGGGGTCTAGTCCTTACACAGATACGCAGTATTTT.

This clone was counted a single time. The V call is TRBV2, the J call TRBJ2-7, with 8 bases matching TRBD1. The length of the CDR3 is 15 residues. Germline loops: CDR1 SNHLY, CDR2 FYNNEI. After removal of 7 bases from V and 6 bases from J, the junction contained 14 bases not matched to a gene. For the CDR3, the DNA is TGTGCCAGCACTAGGGCCCGGACAGGGTCTTCCGAGCAGTACTTC. It yields the protein CASTRARTGSSEQYF.

This sequence joins TRBV9 and TRBJ2-7, with D possibly matching TRBD2 (5 bases). V lost 0 bases and J lost 4, with 14 bases in between. Germline V gives CDR1 SGDLS, CDR2 YYNGEE. This CDR3 spans 15 amino acids. The CDR3: CASSVGPSNRYEQYF. DNA for the CDR3: TGTGCCAGCAGCGTAGGGCCTAGCAATCGGTACGAGCAGTACTTC.

The chain combines TRBV4-3 with TRBJ2-2, with D unclear. Per germline, CDR1 LGHNA and CDR2 YSLEER. The CDR3 sequence is 18 residues long. V was shortened by 5 bases and J by 6 bases, with 25 bases between the two germline ends. This CDR3 is CASSYKLQHENTAGELFF. The CDR3 coding sequence is TGCGCCAGCAGCTATAAGCTACAGCACGAGAACACCGCCGGGGAGCTGTTTTTT.

Notes on this clone: Within the sample, other DNA sequences also encode this same CDR3. The genes are TRBV27 and TRBJ2-7, with 11 nucleotides matching TRBD1. J gave up 4 bases and V 5 bases, and 4 bases lay outside the gene matches. The CDR3 length is 14 residues. Germline V gives CDR1 MNHEY, CDR2 SMNVEV (reference sequence). CDR3 coding DNA: TGTGCCAGCAGTCTCGGACAGGGGGCATACGAGCAGTACTTC. Translating it yields CASSLGQGAYEQYF.

This CDR3 reads CASSLYRGSNYGYTF. CDR3 coding DNA: TGTGCCAGCAGTTTATACAGGGGATCTAACTATGGCTACACCTTC. This chain links TRBV27 with TRBJ1-2; 7 bases fit TRBD1. V lost 1 base, J lost 0 bases, and 2 bases stayed unmatched. The CDR3 covers 15 residues. CDR1 is MNHEY, CDR2 SMNVEV, per germline (reference sequence).

This chain links TRBV7-9 with TRBJ2-7, with D possibly matching TRBD1 (7 bases). V was clipped by 4 bases and J by 7 bases, with 23 bases between them. Germline values: CDR1 SEHNR, CDR2 FQNEAQ (reference sequence). The CDR3 is 16 amino acids. CDR3 DNA sequence: TGTGCCAGCAGCTACCCCAGGGGGGACGCGGATCGGGAGCAGTACTTC. Its translation: CASSYPRGDADREQYF.

The table lists this clone with a count of one. The rearrangement links TRBV18 to TRBJ2-5; D unresolved. CDR1 is KGHSH, CDR2 LQKENI, per germline. V was trimmed by 4 bases and J by 3 bases, leaving 3 bases between them. This CDR3 comprises 11 residues. The CDR3: CASSLKETQYF. DNA for the CDR3: TGTGCCAGCTCACTGAAAGAGACCCAGTACTTC.

The chain links TRBV7-3 to TRBJ2-4; 9 positions match TRBD2. The CDR3 is 15 amino acids. Looked up from germline, CDR1 is SGHTA and CDR2 is FQGTGA. Trimming at V came to 2 bases and at J to 5 bases, leaving 4 bases not matched to a gene. The CDR3 reads CASSLAGGGQNIQYF. For the CDR3, the DNA is TGTGCCAGCAGCTTAGCGGGAGGGGGCCAAAACATTCAGTACTTC.

The chain links TRBV28 to TRBJ2-1, with 11 bases that match TRBD2. This CDR3 region has 16 residues. Losses at the gene ends were 4 bases for V and 2 bases for J; bases not matched to a gene: 4. The germline V gene has CDR1 MDHEN and CDR2 SYDVKM. For the CDR3, the DNA is TGTGCCAGCAGTTCCCCGACTAGCGGGACCTACAATGAGCAGTTCTTC. It encodes CASSSPTSGTYNEQFF.

This chain joins TRBV19 and TRBJ1-5; 7 bases line up with TRBD1. Germline CDR1 LNHDA, CDR2 SQIVND (reference sequence). The CDR3 is 15 residues long. Trimming cost V 3 bases and J 5 bases; bases outside gene matches: 7. As DNA, the CDR3 is TGTGCCAGTAGTATTCTTCGGGACAGAGATCAGCCCCAGCATTTT. Its translation is CASSILRDRDQPQHF.

The chain is built from TRBV15 and TRBJ2-7; 9 bases match TRBD2. The CDR3 is 17 residues long. J gave up 4 bases and V 0 bases, and 10 bases lay outside the gene matches. The germline gives CDR1 LNHNV, CDR2 YYDKDF (reference sequence). The CDR3 DNA follows: TGTGCCACCAGCAGAGATAATGGCGGGAGGGCCGTGTACGAGCAGTACTTC. Translating it yields CATSRDNGGRAVYEQYF.